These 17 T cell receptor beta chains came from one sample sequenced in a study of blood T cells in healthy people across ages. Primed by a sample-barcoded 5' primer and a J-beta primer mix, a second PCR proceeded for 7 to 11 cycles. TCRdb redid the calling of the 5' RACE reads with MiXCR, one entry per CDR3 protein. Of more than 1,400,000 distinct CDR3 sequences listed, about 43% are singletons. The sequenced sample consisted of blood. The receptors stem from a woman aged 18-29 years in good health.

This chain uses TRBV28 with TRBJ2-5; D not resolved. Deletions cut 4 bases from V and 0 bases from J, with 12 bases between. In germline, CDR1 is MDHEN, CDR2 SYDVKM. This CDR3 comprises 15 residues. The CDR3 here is CASSSLLEDQETQYF. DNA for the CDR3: TGTGCCAGCAGTTCCCTCCTAGAGGACCAAGAGACCCAGTACTTC. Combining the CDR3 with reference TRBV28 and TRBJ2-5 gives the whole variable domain DVKVTQSSRYLVKRTGEKVFLECVQDMDHENMFWYRQDPGLGLRLIYFSYDVKMKEKGDIPEGYSVSREKKERFSLILESASTNQTSMYLCASSSLLEDQETQYFGPGTRLLVL.

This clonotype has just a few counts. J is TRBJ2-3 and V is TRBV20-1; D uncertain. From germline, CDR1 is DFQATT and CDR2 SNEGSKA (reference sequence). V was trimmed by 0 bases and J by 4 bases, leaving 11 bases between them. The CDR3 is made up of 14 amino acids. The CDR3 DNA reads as TGCAGTGCTAGAGAGGCCCCTTCGGCAGATACGCAGTATTTT. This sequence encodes CSAREAPSADTQYF.

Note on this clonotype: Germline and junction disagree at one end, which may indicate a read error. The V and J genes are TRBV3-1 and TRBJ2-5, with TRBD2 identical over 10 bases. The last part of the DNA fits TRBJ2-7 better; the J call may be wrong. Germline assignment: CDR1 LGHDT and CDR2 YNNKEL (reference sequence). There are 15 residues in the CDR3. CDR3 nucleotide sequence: TGTGCCAGCAACCAAGGTGCTAGCGGGGGTTACGAGCAGTACTTC. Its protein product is CASNQGASGGYEQYF.

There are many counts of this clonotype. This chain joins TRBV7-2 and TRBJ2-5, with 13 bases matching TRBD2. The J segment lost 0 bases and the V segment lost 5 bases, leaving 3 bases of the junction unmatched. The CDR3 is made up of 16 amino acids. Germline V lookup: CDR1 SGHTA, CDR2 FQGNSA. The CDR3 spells CASSQTSGGYQETQYF. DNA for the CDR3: TGTGCCAGCAGCCAGACTAGCGGGGGGTACCAAGAGACCCAGTACTTC.

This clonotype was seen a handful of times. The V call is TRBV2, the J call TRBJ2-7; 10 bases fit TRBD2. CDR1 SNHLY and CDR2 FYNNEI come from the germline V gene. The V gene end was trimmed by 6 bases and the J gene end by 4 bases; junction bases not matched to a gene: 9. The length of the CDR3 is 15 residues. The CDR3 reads CASSPPGLAIYEQYF. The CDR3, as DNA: TGTGCCAGCAGCCCGCCGGGACTAGCGATATACGAGCAGTACTTC.

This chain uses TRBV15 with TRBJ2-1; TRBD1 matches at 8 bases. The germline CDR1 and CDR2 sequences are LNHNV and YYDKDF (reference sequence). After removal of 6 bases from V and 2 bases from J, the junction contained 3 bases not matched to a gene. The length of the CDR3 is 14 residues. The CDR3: CATSMDRAYNEQFF. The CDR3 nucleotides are TGTGCCACCAGTATGGACAGGGCCTACAATGAGCAGTTCTTC.

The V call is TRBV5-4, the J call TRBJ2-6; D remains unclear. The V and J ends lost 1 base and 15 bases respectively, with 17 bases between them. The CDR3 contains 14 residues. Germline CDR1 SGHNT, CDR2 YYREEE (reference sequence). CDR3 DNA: TGTGCCAGCAGCTTGCCAGTTTGGGAAAGGCCCCTGACTTTC. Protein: CASSLPVWERPLTF. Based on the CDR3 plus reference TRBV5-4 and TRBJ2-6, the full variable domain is ETGVTQSPTHLIKTRGQQVTLRCSSQSGHNTVSWYQQALGQGPQFIFQYYREEENGRGNFPPRFSGLQFPNYSSELNVNALELDDSALYLCASSLPVWERPLTFGAGSRLTVL.

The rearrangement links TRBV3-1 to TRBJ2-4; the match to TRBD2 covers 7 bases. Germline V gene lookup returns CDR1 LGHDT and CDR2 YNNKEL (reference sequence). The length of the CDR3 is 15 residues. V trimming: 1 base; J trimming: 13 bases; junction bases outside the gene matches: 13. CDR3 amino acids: CASSQVGEGYNEQYF. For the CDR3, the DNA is TGTGCCAGCAGCCAAGTAGGGGAGGGCTACAATGAGCAGTACTTC. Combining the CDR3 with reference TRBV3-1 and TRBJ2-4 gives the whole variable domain DTAVSQTPKYLVTQMGNDKSIKCEQNLGHDTMYWYKQDSKKFLKIMFSYNNKELIINETVPNRFSPKSPDKAHLNLHINSLELGDSAVYFCASSQVGEGYNEQYFGAGTRLSVL.

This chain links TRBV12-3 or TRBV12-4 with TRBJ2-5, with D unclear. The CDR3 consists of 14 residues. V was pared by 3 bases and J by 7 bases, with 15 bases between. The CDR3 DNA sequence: TGTGCCAGCAGTTTTCAACTCGGAGCCGGGACCCAGTACTTC. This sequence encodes CASSFQLGAGTQYF.

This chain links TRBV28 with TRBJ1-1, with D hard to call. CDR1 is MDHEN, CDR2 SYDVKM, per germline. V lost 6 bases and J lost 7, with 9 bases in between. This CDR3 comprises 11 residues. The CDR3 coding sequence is TGTGCCAGCAGCCCCCGGATTGAAGCTTTCTTT. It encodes CASSPRIEAFF.

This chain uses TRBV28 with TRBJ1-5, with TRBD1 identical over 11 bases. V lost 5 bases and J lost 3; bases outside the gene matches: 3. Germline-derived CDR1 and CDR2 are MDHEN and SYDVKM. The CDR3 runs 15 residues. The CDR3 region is CASSGQGAPNQPQHF. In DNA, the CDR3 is TGTGCCAGCAGTGGACAGGGGGCCCCCAATCAGCCCCAGCATTTT.

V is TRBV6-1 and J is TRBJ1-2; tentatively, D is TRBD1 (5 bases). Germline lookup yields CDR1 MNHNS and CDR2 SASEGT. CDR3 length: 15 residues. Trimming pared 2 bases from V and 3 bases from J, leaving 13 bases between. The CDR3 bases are TGTGCCAGCAGTGAAAGTCACGGCAGGGACTATGGCTACACCTTC. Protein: CASSESHGRDYGYTF.

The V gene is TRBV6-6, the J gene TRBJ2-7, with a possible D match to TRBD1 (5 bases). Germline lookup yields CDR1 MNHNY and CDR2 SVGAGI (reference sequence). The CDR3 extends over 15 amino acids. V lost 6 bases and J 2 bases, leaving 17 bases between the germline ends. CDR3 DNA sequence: TGTGCCAGCAGCCAAGGGGCTATCCCCCCCTACGAGCAGTACTTC. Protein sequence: CASSQGAIPPYEQYF.

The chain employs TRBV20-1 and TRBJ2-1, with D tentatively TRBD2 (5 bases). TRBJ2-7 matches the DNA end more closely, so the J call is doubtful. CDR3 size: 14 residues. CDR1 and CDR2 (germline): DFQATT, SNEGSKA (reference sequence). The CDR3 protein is CSARRRADAYEQYF. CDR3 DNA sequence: TGCAGTGCCCGACGACGAGCGGACGCCTACGAGCAGTACTTC.

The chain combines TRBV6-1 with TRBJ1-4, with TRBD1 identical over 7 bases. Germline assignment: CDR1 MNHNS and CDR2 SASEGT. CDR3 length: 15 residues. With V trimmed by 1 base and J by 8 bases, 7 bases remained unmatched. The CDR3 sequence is CASSEGRQGGEKLFF. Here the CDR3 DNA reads TGTGCCAGCAGTGAAGGGAGACAGGGAGGCGAAAAACTGTTTTTT.

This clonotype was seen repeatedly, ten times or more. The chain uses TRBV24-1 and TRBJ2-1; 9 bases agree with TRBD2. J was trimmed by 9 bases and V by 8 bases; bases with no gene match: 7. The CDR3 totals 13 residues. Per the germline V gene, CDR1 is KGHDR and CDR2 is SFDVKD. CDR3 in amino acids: CATMAGGRSEQFF. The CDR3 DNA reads TGTGCCACCATGGCGGGAGGGCGTTCTGAGCAGTTCTTC.

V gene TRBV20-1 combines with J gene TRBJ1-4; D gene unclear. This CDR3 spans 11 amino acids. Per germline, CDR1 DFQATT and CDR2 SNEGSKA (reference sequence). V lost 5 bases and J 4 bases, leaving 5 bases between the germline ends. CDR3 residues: CSAGFNEKLFF. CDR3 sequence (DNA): TGCAGTGCTGGCTTTAATGAAAAACTGTTTTTT.